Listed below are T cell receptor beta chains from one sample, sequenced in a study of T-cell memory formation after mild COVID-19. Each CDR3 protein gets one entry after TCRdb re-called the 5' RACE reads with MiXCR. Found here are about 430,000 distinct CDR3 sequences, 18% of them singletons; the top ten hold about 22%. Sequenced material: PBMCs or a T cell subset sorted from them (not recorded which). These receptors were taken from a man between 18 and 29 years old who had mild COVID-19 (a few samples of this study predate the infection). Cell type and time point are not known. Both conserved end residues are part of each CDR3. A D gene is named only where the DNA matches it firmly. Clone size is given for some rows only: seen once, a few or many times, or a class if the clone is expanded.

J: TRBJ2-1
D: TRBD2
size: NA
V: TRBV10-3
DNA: TGTGCCATCAGCAACCCACCGACTAGCGGGGGGTTTGAGCAGTTCTTC
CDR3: CAISNPPTSGGFEQFF

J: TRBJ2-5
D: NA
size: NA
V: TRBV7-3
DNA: TGTGCCAGCAGTAGGGGCAACACGGAGACCCAGTACTTC
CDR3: CASSRGNTETQYF

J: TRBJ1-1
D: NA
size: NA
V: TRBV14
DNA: TGTGCCAGCAGCCGGACAGTTCGAGCTTTCTTT
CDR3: CASSRTVRAFF

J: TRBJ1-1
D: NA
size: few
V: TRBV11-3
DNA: TGTGCCAGCAGCTCGGACCTAAACACTGAAGCTTTCTTT
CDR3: CASSSDLNTEAFF

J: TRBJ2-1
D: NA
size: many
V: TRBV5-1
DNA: TGCGCCAGCAGCTTGGGTAGGGGGGATCCGTCACGCAATGAGCAGTTCTTC
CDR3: CASSLGRGDPSRNEQFF

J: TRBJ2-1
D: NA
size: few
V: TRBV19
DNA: TGTGCCAGTAGTATAACTAGCTCCGTCAATGAGCAGTTCTTC
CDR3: CASSITSSVNEQFF

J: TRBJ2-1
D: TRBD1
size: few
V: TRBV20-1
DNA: TGCAGTGCTGGGACAGGGGTGATCTACAATGAGCAGTTCTTC
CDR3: CSAGTGVIYNEQFF

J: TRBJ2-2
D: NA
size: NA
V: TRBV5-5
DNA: TGTGCCAGCAGCCCGTACGTCGGATCCGGGGAGCTGTTTTTT
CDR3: CASSPYVGSGELFF

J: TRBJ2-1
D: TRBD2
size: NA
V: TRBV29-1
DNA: TGCAGCGTCGGGGGGACTATCTACAATGAGCAGTTCTTC
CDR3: CSVGGTIYNEQFF

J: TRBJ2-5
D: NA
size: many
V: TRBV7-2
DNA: TGTGCCAGCAGCTTAGGACACCAAGAGACCCAGTACTTC
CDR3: CASSLGHQETQYF

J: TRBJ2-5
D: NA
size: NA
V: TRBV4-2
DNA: TGTGCCAGCAGCCAAGTTGGAGGGGCCGGTCAAGAGACCCAGTACTTC
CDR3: CASSQVGGAGQETQYF

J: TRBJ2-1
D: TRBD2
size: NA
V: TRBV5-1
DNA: TGCGCCAGCAGCTTGGCCCGTGACGGGGGCGGGGGGAGTATCGATGAGCAGTTCTTC
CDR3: CASSLARDGGGGSIDEQFF

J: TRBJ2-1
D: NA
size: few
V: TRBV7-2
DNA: TGTGCCAGCAGCCCCTGGGGACCCGGCAATGAGCAGTTCTTC
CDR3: CASSPWGPGNEQFF

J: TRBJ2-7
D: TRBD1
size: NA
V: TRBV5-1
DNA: TGCGCCAGCAGCCAGACCGGGACAGGGATCAACGAGCAGTACTTC
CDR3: CASSQTGTGINEQYF

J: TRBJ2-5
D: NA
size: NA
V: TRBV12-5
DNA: TGTGCTAGTGGCTCATCAGAATACCAAGAGACCCAGTACTTC
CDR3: CASGSSEYQETQYF

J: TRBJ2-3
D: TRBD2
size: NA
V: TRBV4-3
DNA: TGCGCCAGCAGCCAAGAAGCACAACGGGGGGTACCGGATACGCAGTATTTT
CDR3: CASSQEAQRGVPDTQYF

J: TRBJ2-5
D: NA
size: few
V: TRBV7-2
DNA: TGTGCCAGCAGCGGGGTGGGGACCCAGTACTTC
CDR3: CASSGVGTQYF

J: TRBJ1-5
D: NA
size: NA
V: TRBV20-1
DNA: TGCAGTGCAACCAGGGTCAATCAGCCCCAGCATTTT
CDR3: CSATRVNQPQHF